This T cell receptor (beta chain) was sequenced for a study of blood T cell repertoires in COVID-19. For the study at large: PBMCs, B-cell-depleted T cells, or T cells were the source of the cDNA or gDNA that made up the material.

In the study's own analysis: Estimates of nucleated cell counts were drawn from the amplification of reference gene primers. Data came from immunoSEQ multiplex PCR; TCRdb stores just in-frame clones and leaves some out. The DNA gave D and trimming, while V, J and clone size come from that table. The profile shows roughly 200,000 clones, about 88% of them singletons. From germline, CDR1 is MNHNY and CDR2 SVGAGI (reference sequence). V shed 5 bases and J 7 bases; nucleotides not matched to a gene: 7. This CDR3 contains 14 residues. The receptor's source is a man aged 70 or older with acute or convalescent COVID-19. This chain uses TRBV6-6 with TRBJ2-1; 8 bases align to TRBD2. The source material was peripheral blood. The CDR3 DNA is TGTGCCAGCAGTGGACTAGCCCGCGGTAATGAGCAGTTCTTC. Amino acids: CASSGLARGNEQFF.